The entry below gives a single T cell receptor (beta chain) sequence along with its context. This clone was found a few times. Its antigen target is currently unknown. Per-nucleotide qualities are absent, and no much larger clonotype sits a single base away. The sample comes from a study of blood T cell repertoires in COVID-19 (dated by TCRdb to 2020 to 2021). For the wider study: The collaborator samples originated in the United States, Italy and Spain and spanned the acute and convalescent phases of COVID-19. The material from the prospective study consisted of cDNA or gDNA derived from T cells, B-cell-depleted T cells, or PBMCs. Deeply sampled blood TCRbeta repertoires from subjects exposed to, actively infected with, or recovered from COVID-19 were included in the dataset. The repertoires were made available in a free public database intended to serve as a resource for research on the immune response to SARS-CoV-2. The samples were drawn from two sources: the first 160 participants of the ongoing ImmuneRACE study, and about 1,300 subjects contributed by 6 global collaborators. A de-identified subject ID, COVID-19 status, age in years and sex were almost always included in the sample metadata. Where HLA class I and class II types were available, the types were taken from metadata supplied by the sample provider, not from assay-based typing. Broader findings and caveats from the paper: The quantity of clinical and demographic metadata differed by source and by participant and was supplied without curation.

Enrolling through a virtual design, the prospective study's participants ranged in age from about 18 to 100 years and lived across roughly 23 United States geographic areas. To assign participants to cohorts, the prospective study relied on clinical history that participants themselves reported in a screening survey and a study questionnaire. Recovered participants in ImmuneRACE Cohort 3 were defined by two consecutive negative NP/OP PCR tests, clearance by a healthcare professional, or resolution of symptoms. In the prospective study, whole blood, serum and a nasopharyngeal or oropharyngeal swab were collected from each participant by mobile phlebotomists. Over a roughly 2-month period, participants in the prospective study had the option of providing additional blood draws and questionnaires. Before DNA extraction, blood samples from the prospective study were shipped at room temperature or frozen.

TCRbeta CDR3 regions were amplified from genomic DNA by means of the immunoSEQ Assay, a bias-controlled multiplex PCR. The study's processing was this. The number of nucleated cells in each sample was estimated from the amplification of reference gene primers within the assay. To quantify the absolute abundance of each unique TCRbeta CDR3 rearrangement, sequence reads were collapsed and filtered. Productive Simpson clonality was computed per sample as the square root of Simpson's diversity index over productive rearrangements. TCRdb carries this immuneACCESS record with in-frame sequences only. Its versions omit some clonotypes, under half of them owing to an unresolved V gene in the studies checked, with the rest unexplained. The V and J calls and clone size come from that table; D and trimming were worked out from the DNA. Present in this sample are 100,000 to 150,000 clones, around 84% of which were seen just once. The ten most abundant clones make up approximately 3.6% of the sample.

V and J are truncated by 10 bases and 3 bases respectively, leaving an intervening sequence of 22 bases. Taken from cysteine to phenylalanine, the CDR3 has 15 residues. Just the 45-base CDR3 DNA is kept, in frame starting at base 1. CDR1 MDHEN and CDR2 SYDVKM are derived from the germline V gene. In this chain, TRBV28 is recombined with TRBJ2-7, with the D gene uncertain. The TCR was taken from a woman between 25 and 40 years old who had recovered from COVID-19. The sequencing input was PBMCs or T cells enriched from blood (not recorded which). The CDR3 region: CATTTRGYLYYEQYF. In nucleotides, the sequence is TGTGCCACCACTACGAGAGGATACCTTTACTACGAGCAGTACTTC.